This T cell receptor beta chain was found in a study of CD8 T cells in ankylosing spondylitis. Study results and limitations: Disease-linked clones were reportedly significantly enriched in matched ankylosing spondylitis synovial fluid. Made up of fewer than 10 highly homologous variants, a TCR beta motif appeared characteristic of ankylosing spondylitis blood.

This CDR3 comprises 14 residues. Germline CDR1 and CDR2: SGHRS and YFSETQ. V was trimmed by 5 bases and J by 6 bases, leaving 18 bases between them. This clonotype was seen at least ten times. Its antigen is currently unknown. TCRdb itself ran the 5' RACE reads through MiXCR, one entry per CDR3 protein. This table holds roughly 490,000 distinct CDR3 sequences, over 4% found once. This receptor was identified in a male donor with ankylosing spondylitis. What was sequenced was blood, either unsorted or a sorted T cell fraction (not recorded which). The rearrangement joins TRBV5-1 to TRBJ2-7; D may be TRBD1 (7 bases). CDR3 sequence: CASSGAGGSPEQYF. The CDR3 bases are TGCGCCAGCAGTGGGGCAGGGGGGTCCCCCGAGCAGTACTTC.